The present TCR beta chain was sequenced within a study of early T cells in non-severe SARS-CoV-2 infection. Overall study: Bulk RNA taken from unsorted whole blood was sequenced, leaving chains unpaired.

Study-wide findings and caveats: Matching results from VDJdb favored anti-spike CD8 responses, leaving private and CD4 specificities undetected.

There are many counts of this clonotype. Its antigen is not known. Unique molecular identifiers (one per individual cDNA molecule) were attached. In TCRdb, the 5' RACE reads were re-called with MiXCR into one record per CDR3 protein. Altogether about 66,000 distinct CDR3 sequences are present, about 13% being singletons, with the ten largest covering about 7.7%. The clonotype originates from an adult who was a healthcare worker with PCR-confirmed SARS-CoV-2 infection or an uninfected control (not recorded which). The sequenced material came from whole blood.

The CDR3: CASLIFSGRYEDTQYF. The CDR3 DNA reads as TGTGCCAGCCTCATATTTAGCGGGAGGTATGAAGATACGCAGTATTTT. V usage is TRBV6-1 and J usage is TRBJ2-3, with TRBD2 matching 10 bases. The CDR3 is 16 amino acids. J was trimmed by 5 bases and V by 8 bases; bases with no gene match: 13. Germline CDR1 is MNHNS and CDR2 is SASEGT.